The T cell receptor (beta chain) described here comes from a study of control samples from healthy donors and cancer patients. This clone was detected once. Repertoires were generated with immunoSEQ multiplex PCR, while TCRdb's copy carries only in-frame clones and drops some. The top ten clones hold less than 4% of a sample with about 130,000 clones, roughly 94% of them seen once. The CDR3 extends over 15 amino acids. Trimming shortened V by 1 base and J by 2 bases, and 12 bases separated the two germline ends. Per the germline V gene, CDR1 is MNHNS and CDR2 is SASEGT. The chain uses TRBV6-1 and TRBJ2-7; D possibly corresponds to TRBD1 (5 bases). This clonotype was obtained from a man aged 25-45 years in good health. The sample was blood. Here the CDR3 DNA reads TGTGCCAGCAGTGAAGGAGACAGCGAAGCCTACGAGCAGTACTTC. The encoded protein is CASSEGDSEAYEQYF.